Here is one TCR beta chain with its context. The specificity of this receptor is unknown. No qualities accompany the bases; no much larger clone lies one base away. TCRbeta CDR3 regions were amplified from genomic DNA by means of the immunoSEQ Assay, a bias-controlled multiplex PCR. The authors' analysis ran thus. The number of nucleated cells in each sample was estimated by amplification of reference gene primers within the assay. To quantify the absolute abundance of each unique TCRbeta CDR3 rearrangement, sequence reads were collapsed and filtered. For each sample, productive Simpson clonality was calculated as the square root of Simpson's diversity index across productive rearrangements. TCRdb limited this immuneACCESS table to in-frame rearrangements with V and J called. A share of clones is missing; checked studies link under half to unresolved V genes, and the rest is unexplained. The DNA gave D and trimming, while V, J and clone size come from that table. Here the sample has about 88,000 clones; over 80% occur a single time. The leading ten clones occupy approximately 10% of the sample.

Collaborating institutions collected whole blood in K2EDTA tubes following their own protocols. Collaborator samples were shipped for TCRbeta analysis as frozen whole blood, isolated PBMCs, or DNA extracted from either sample type. This sample stems from a study of blood T cell repertoires in COVID-19 (TCRdb year 2020). Regarding the research as a whole: Collaborator samples came from the United States, Italy and Spain and covered acute and convalescent phases of COVID-19. A de-identified subject ID, COVID-19 status, age in years and sex were almost always included in the sample metadata. The samples were drawn from two sources: the first 160 participants of the ongoing ImmuneRACE study, and over 950 subjects contributed by 6 global collaborators. Where HLA class I and class II types were available, the types were taken from metadata supplied by the sample provider, not from assay-based typing. The material from the prospective study consisted of cDNA or gDNA derived from T cells, B-cell-depleted T cells, or PBMCs. The repertoires were released in a freely available public database intended as a resource for research on the immune response to SARS-CoV-2. Deeply sampled blood TCRbeta repertoires from subjects exposed to, actively infected with, or recovered from COVID-19 were included in the dataset.

Overall study outcomes, separate from this receptor: The quantity of clinical and demographic metadata differed by source and by participant and was supplied without curation.

This receptor was obtained from a man at least 80 years old with acute or convalescent COVID-19. Sequences were obtained from peripheral blood.

The bases read TGTGCCAGCAGTCCCTTTACCGGGACAGGGGGCTCTGGAAACACCATATATTTT. Translated, this is CASSPFTGTGGSGNTIYF. The rearranged chain carries TRBV6-6 and TRBJ1-3; TRBD1 aligns with 11 central bases. Inclusive of the bounding cysteine and phenylalanine, the CDR3 is 18 residues long. Of the read, only the CDR3 DNA is kept; its 54 bases are in frame from base 1. Ends trimmed: V by 5 bases, J by 0 bases; bases unmatched to a gene: 9. The germline V gene (reference sequence) sets CDR1 to MNHNY and CDR2 to SVGAGI.